These 30 T cell receptor beta chains came from one sample sequenced in a study of response to subunit inactivated influenza vaccine. TCRdb reanalysed the RT-PCR reads using MiXCR and keeps one entry per CDR3 protein. The sample holds around 750,000 distinct CDR3 sequences, around 20% seen once. The sample in question was PBMCs from blood, obtained roughly 5 days after vaccination. The source of these receptors is a man aged 45 to 65 who received an inactivated influenza vaccine.

This clonotype was seen ten or more times. This rearrangement joins TRBV20-1 to TRBJ2-3, with D uncertain. With 0 bases removed from V and 6 bases from J, the gap between germline ends came to 10 bases. This CDR3 contains 13 residues. The germline V gene encodes CDR1 DFQATT and CDR2 SNEGSKA (reference sequence). CDR3 region: CSAREGLGDTQYF. The CDR3 DNA reads TGCAGTGCTAGAGAGGGCCTAGGGGATACGCAGTATTTT.

This clonotype appeared a few times. V and J are TRBV7-6 and TRBJ2-5, with TRBD1 as a possible D gene (5 bases). Trimming stripped 0 bases from V and 4 bases from J, with 12 bases between. The CDR3 is 15 amino acids. In germline, CDR1 is SGHVS, CDR2 FNYEAQ. CDR3 sequence reads: CASSLARERAETQYF. CDR3 sequence (DNA): TGTGCCAGCAGCTTAGCCAGGGAAAGGGCAGAGACCCAGTACTTC. The full variable domain, with the rest looked up from reference TRBV7-6 and TRBJ2-5, is GAGVSQSPRYKVTKRGQDVALRCDPISGHVSLYWYRQALGQGPEFLTYFNYEAQQDKSGLPNDRFSAERPEGSISTLTIQRTEQRDSAMYRCASSLARERAETQYFGPGTRLLVL.

V and J are TRBV9 and TRBJ1-5; 7 bases line up with TRBD1. With 4 bases clipped from V and 1 base from J, the junction kept 2 bases outside the gene matches. CDR3 size: 14 residues. Per germline, CDR1 SGDLS and CDR2 YYNGEE. The CDR3 loop is CASSKGGSNQPQHF. Here the CDR3 DNA reads TGTGCCAGCAGCAAAGGGGGCAGCAATCAGCCCCAGCATTTT.

The CDR3 bases are TGCAGTGCTGGGGAACCTTTCCTCCACTTT. Translation gives CSAGEPFLHF. V usage is TRBV20-1 and J usage is TRBJ1-6; no definite D call. The V gene lost 5 bases and the J gene lost 15 bases, with 11 bases spanning the gap. Germline V gives CDR1 DFQATT, CDR2 SNEGSKA (reference sequence). The CDR3 contains 10 residues.

This clonotype was detected a few times. This sequence joins TRBV6-5 and TRBJ1-2; D call uncertain. CDR1 MNHEY and CDR2 SVGAGI come from the germline V gene. The CDR3 is 15 residues long. The V and J ends lost 0 bases and 1 base respectively, with 9 bases between them. Here the CDR3 DNA reads TGTGCCAGCAGTTACTCGCCGGTGGTTAACTATGGCTACACCTTC. Translating it yields CASSYSPVVNYGYTF.

In this sample, this clonotype turned up a few times. The V and J genes are TRBV24-1 and TRBJ2-5, with D perhaps matching TRBD1 or TRBD2 (5 bases each). The germline V gene encodes CDR1 KGHDR and CDR2 SFDVKD. The germline V and J ends were trimmed by 3 bases and 1 base, with 5 bases remaining between them. The CDR3 extends over 13 amino acids. The CDR3 DNA follows: TGTGCCACCAGTGATGGGGGCCAAGAGACCCAGTACTTC. Its translation: CATSDGGQETQYF.

This clonotype occurred a few times. The chain couples TRBV11-2 to TRBJ2-2; D gene ambiguous. Germline V gives CDR1 SGHAT, CDR2 FQNNGV. The CDR3 is made up of 15 amino acids. Between the trimmed V and J ends, which lost 5 bases and 1 base, there was a span of 11 bases. CDR3 nucleotides: TGTGCCAGCAGCCACCCCTTACAGAACACCGGGGAGCTGTTTTTT. Its protein is CASSHPLQNTGELFF. Full variable domain (rest looked up from reference TRBV11-2 and TRBJ2-2): EAGVAQSPRYKIIEKRQSVAFWCNPISGHATLYWYQQILGQGPKLLIQFQNNGVVDDSQLPKDRFSAERLKGVDSTLKIQPAKLEDSAVYLCASSHPLQNTGELFFGEGSRLTVL.

The chain joins TRBV6-5 to TRBJ1-1; 7 positions agree with TRBD1. Germline V gene lookup returns CDR1 MNHEY and CDR2 SVGAGI. V lost 4 bases, J lost 5 bases, and 7 bases stayed unmatched. The CDR3 extends over 14 amino acids. The CDR3 bases are TGTGCCAGCAGTTGGGGGGACAGCTGGACTGAAGCTTTCTTT. Translation: CASSWGDSWTEAFF.

This chain joins TRBV7-8 and TRBJ2-1; TRBD2 aligns across 12 bases. The CDR3 length is 16 residues. V gave up 2 bases and J gave up 10 bases; unmatched junction bases: 9. Germline V gene data show CDR1 as SGHVS and CDR2 as FQNEAQ. The CDR3: CASSLSASGGADEQFF. The CDR3 DNA sequence: TGTGCCAGCAGCTTATCGGCTAGCGGGGGGGCCGACGAGCAGTTCTTC.

This clonotype was found a few times. The chain is built from TRBV4-1 and TRBJ1-1; 7 nucleotides align to TRBD1. Per germline, CDR1 MGHRA and CDR2 YSYEKL. The V and J ends lost 3 bases and 8 bases, in that order; junction bases with no gene match: 6. This CDR3 has 13 residues. The CDR3 DNA reads as TGCGCCAGCAGCCATGACGGACAGGTCGAAGCTTTCTTT. Amino acid sequence: CASSHDGQVEAFF.

The chain recombines TRBV10-2 with TRBJ2-2, with 7 positions matching TRBD2. The germline CDR1 and CDR2 sequences are WSHSY and SAAADI. V gave up 8 bases and J gave up 0 bases; unmatched junction bases: 3. The CDR3 has 14 residues. In nucleotides, the CDR3 is TGCGCCAGCGGGGGGGAATCGAACACCGGGGAGCTGTTTTTT. This translates into CASGGESNTGELFF.

This clonotype was seen more than once but under ten times. The chain couples TRBV6-2 or TRBV6-3 to TRBJ2-5; 7 positions match TRBD2. The junction had 8 bases not matched to a gene; V was cut back by 2 bases and J by 2 bases. CDR3 size: 16 residues. Looked up from germline, CDR1 is MNHEY and CDR2 is SVGEGT. CDR3 sequence reads: CASSYLSGTIQETQYF. The CDR3 DNA follows: TGTGCCAGCAGTTACCTATCCGGGACTATACAAGAGACCCAGTACTTC.

The V gene is TRBV12-3 or TRBV12-4, the J gene TRBJ2-1, with D possibly TRBD2 on 6 matching bases. V was cut by 8 bases and J by 14 bases, with 19 bases left in between. This CDR3 has 12 residues. The CDR3 loop reads CASSQRGGTEFF. CDR3 bases: TGTGCCAGCTCCCAAAGGGGCGGGACGGAGTTCTTC.

This clonotype turned up a few times. The chain uses TRBV6-1 and TRBJ2-4; possibly TRBD2 for D (5 bases). The CDR3 is 14 residues long. V lost 6 bases and J 8 bases, leaving 17 bases between the germline ends. From germline, CDR1 is MNHNS and CDR2 SASEGT. The CDR3 reads CASSLARGSDIQYF. The CDR3 bases are TGTGCCAGCAGCCTAGCCCGGGGTTCGGACATTCAGTACTTC.

The J gene is TRBJ2-7, the V gene TRBV6-2 or TRBV6-3, with 8 nucleotides matching TRBD1. This CDR3 is 14 amino acids long. J was trimmed by 5 bases and V by 6 bases; bases with no gene match: 9. Germline V gene lookup returns CDR1 MNHEY and CDR2 SVGEGT. CDR3 DNA sequence: TGTGCCAGCAGGATCCAGGGGGCAGGGGACGAGCAGTACTTC. Translating gives CASRIQGAGDEQYF.

Many counts were recorded for this clonotype. The V gene is TRBV7-2, the J gene TRBJ2-7, with 11 bases aligning to TRBD1. The trim removed 4 bases at V and 4 bases at J, leaving 6 bases unmatched. This CDR3 comprises 15 residues. Per the germline V gene, CDR1 is SGHTA and CDR2 is FQGNSA. The CDR3 region is CASSSGTGGFYEQYF. The CDR3 bases are TGTGCCAGCAGCTCCGGGACAGGGGGATTTTACGAGCAGTACTTC. Full variable domain (rest looked up from reference TRBV7-2 and TRBJ2-7): GAGVSQSPSNKVTEKGKDVELRCDPISGHTALYWYRQSLGQGLEFLIYFQGNSAPDKSGLPSDRFSAERTGGSVSTLTIQRTQQEDSAVYLCASSSGTGGFYEQYFGPGTRLTVT.

The chain couples TRBV7-7 to TRBJ2-1; a weak D match, TRBD1 (6 bases). V was cut by 5 bases and J by 4 bases, with 18 bases left in between. The V gene's germline CDR1 is SSHAT and CDR2 FNYEAQ (reference sequence). This CDR3 has 16 residues. Here the CDR3 reads CASSQIGGRGYNEQFF. The CDR3 coding sequence is TGTGCCAGCAGCCAAATAGGGGGAAGGGGGTACAATGAGCAGTTCTTC.

This clonotype has just a few counts. In DNA form, the CDR3 reads TGTGCCAGCACCGGGACAGGGGGAGGGACTGAAGCTTTCTTT. This codes for CASTGTGGGTEAFF. V and J are TRBV6-1 and TRBJ1-1; 11 nucleotides match TRBD1. V shed 7 bases and J 5 bases; nucleotides not matched to a gene: 6. There are 14 residues in the CDR3. Germline V gene data show CDR1 as MNHNS and CDR2 as SASEGT.

The V and J genes are TRBV20-1 and TRBJ1-5; D might be TRBD1 (6 bases). This CDR3 has 16 residues. Germline V gene lookup returns CDR1 DFQATT and CDR2 SNEGSKA (reference sequence). V lost 3 bases, J lost 3 bases, and 18 bases lay in between. Written as DNA, the CDR3 is TGCAGTGCTAGTGGGGGCCAGGGGACCCACAATCAGCCCCAGCATTTT. Its protein is CSASGGQGTHNQPQHF.

This chain links TRBV19 with TRBJ2-1; 7 bases agree with TRBD1. This CDR3 spans 13 amino acids. Germline assignment: CDR1 LNHDA and CDR2 SQIVND (reference sequence). With 9 bases clipped from V and 5 bases from J, the junction kept 7 bases outside the gene matches. The CDR3 nucleotides read TGTGCCAGCACACCGACAGGGAACAATGAGCAGTTCTTC. Its protein product is CASTPTGNNEQFF.

This rearrangement joins TRBV24-1 to TRBJ2-5; TRBD2 matches 14 bases. Germline trimming cut 2 bases from V and 6 bases from J; bases unmatched to any gene: 7. The germline gives CDR1 KGHDR, CDR2 SFDVKD. The CDR3 spans 17 residues. DNA of the CDR3: TGTGCCACCAGTGATTCTGGGACTAGCGGGGGAAGACAGACCCAGTACTTC. This gives the protein CATSDSGTSGGRQTQYF.

The chain joins TRBV7-3 to TRBJ2-1; TRBD2 aligns across 8 bases. CDR3 length: 16 residues. CDR1 and CDR2 from the germline V gene are SGHTA and FQGTGA. The V and J ends lost 5 bases and 4 bases, in that order; junction bases with no gene match: 10. The CDR3 is CASSPQPGGLYNEQFF. CDR3 DNA sequence: TGTGCCAGCAGCCCCCAACCGGGAGGGCTTTACAATGAGCAGTTCTTC.

This clonotype was seen just once. The rearrangement uses TRBV27 and TRBJ2-2; no firm D call. The CDR3 contains 13 residues. Trimming took 3 bases from V and 5 from J, leaving 7 bases between them. CDR1 MNHEY and CDR2 SMNVEV come from the germline V gene (reference sequence). CDR3 loop: CASSFKRTGELFF. CDR3 DNA sequence: TGTGCCAGCAGTTTTAAGCGAACCGGGGAGCTGTTTTTT.

This chain joins TRBV11-2 and TRBJ1-2; D remains ambiguous. Deletions cut 1 base from V and 3 bases from J, with 21 bases between. CDR3 size: 18 residues. Germline V gene sequence: CDR1 SGHAT, CDR2 FQNNGV. The CDR3 reads CASSLVRYTRLKDYGYTF. DNA for the CDR3: TGTGCCAGCAGCTTAGTCCGATACACGCGCCTGAAGGACTATGGCTACACCTTC.

This clonotype was found many times. The chain has TRBV7-2 and TRBJ2-2; D gene uncertain. V was trimmed by 3 bases and J by 1 base, leaving 6 bases between them. This CDR3 is 14 amino acids long. Germline assignment: CDR1 SGHTA and CDR2 FQGNSA. The CDR3, as DNA: TGTGCCAGCAGCTTTTCGGTGAACACCGGGGAGCTGTTTTTT. Amino acid sequence: CASSFSVNTGELFF.

The chain couples TRBV10-3 to TRBJ2-5; D may be TRBD1 (6 bases). Germline V gene lookup returns CDR1 ENHRY and CDR2 SYGVKD. Trimming took off 8 bases at V and 2 bases at J, with 15 bases between the two ends. CDR3 length equals 14 residues. The chain's CDR3 is CAIGEQGGQETQYF. As DNA, the CDR3 is TGTGCCATCGGGGAACAGGGCGGGCAAGAGACCCAGTACTTC.

This clonotype was seen a few times. The gene calls are TRBV20-1 and TRBJ2-3; D might be TRBD2 (6 bases). The CDR3 extends over 16 amino acids. Trimming took off 0 bases at V and 2 bases at J, with 15 bases between the two ends. CDR1 and CDR2 from the germline V gene are DFQATT and SNEGSKA (reference sequence). In DNA, the CDR3 is TGCAGTGCTAGAGACCTTATTGCGGGAAACACAGATACGCAGTATTTT. Its protein is CSARDLIAGNTDTQYF.

The chain is built from TRBV11-2 and TRBJ2-4, with TRBD1 matching 9 bases. J lost 6 bases, V lost 5 bases, and 8 bases had no gene match. The germline gives CDR1 SGHAT, CDR2 FQNNGV. The CDR3 is 15 residues long. The CDR3, as DNA: TGTGCCAGCAGCCTCCTACAGGGGGCGGGAAACATTCAGTACTTC. It translates to CASSLLQGAGNIQYF.

This clonotype was seen a handful of times. The chain is built from TRBV9 and TRBJ2-2; D call uncertain. The V and J ends lost 0 bases and 3 bases respectively, with 9 bases between them. CDR3 length: 15 residues. Looked up from germline, CDR1 is SGDLS and CDR2 is YYNGEE. The DNA of the CDR3 is TGTGCCAGCAGCGTAGAGCACACCCACACCGGGGAGCTGTTTTTT. Encoded protein: CASSVEHTHTGELFF.

V and J are TRBV6-1 and TRBJ1-2; 9 bases match TRBD1. With 7 bases clipped from V and 6 bases from J, the junction kept 9 bases outside the gene matches. The germline V gene encodes CDR1 MNHNS and CDR2 SASEGT. This CDR3 contains 14 residues. CDR3 sequence reads: CASIPGQGFNGYTF. Here the CDR3 DNA reads TGTGCCAGCATTCCAGGACAGGGGTTCAATGGCTACACCTTC.